This T cell receptor (beta chain) was profiled in a study of cytomegalovirus exposure and HLA in healthy donors. A multiplex PCR was run with 60 Vbeta primers and 13 Jbeta primers. The method was immunoSEQ multiplex PCR; TCRdb's version includes in-frame clones alone and lacks a portion of them. The data contain around 99,000 clones, around two thirds of them singletons. Trimming removed 6 bases from V and 7 bases from J; junction bases left unmatched: 5. Germline V gene sequence: CDR1 SQVTM, CDR2 ANQGSEA. The CDR3 has 12 amino acids. This receptor was identified in a woman in her thirties or forties in good health and CMV-seropositive. Sample: PBMCs. V is TRBV29-1 and J is TRBJ2-1, with TRBD1 identical over 8 bases. The DNA of the CDR3 is TGCAGCGTAAGACAGGGGTGGAATGAGCAGTTCTTC. The encoded protein is CSVRQGWNEQFF.